Many counts were recorded for the clone carrying this T cell receptor beta chain. What it binds is not known. The germline V gene encodes CDR1 SGHTA and CDR2 FQGTGA. Losses at the gene ends were 5 bases for V and 6 bases for J; bases not matched to a gene: 3. The CDR3 covers 14 residues. Exclusion of patients followed from uncontrolled infection, other autoimmune disease, pregnancy or lactation. This sample stems from a study of T cells in Graves' hyperthyroidism and ophthalmopathy. General study findings and limits: From stable hyperthyroidism, ophthalmopathy was set apart by a 13 V-J model.

It was RNA transcripts that yielded the amplified TCR beta CDR3 regions. Primed by the HTBI set, a first-round RT-PCR was run on the TCR CDR3. TCRdb re-called the multiplex PCR reads with MiXCR, one entry per CDR3 protein. Of around 450,000 distinct CDR3 sequences detected, 15% to 18% appear once; the ten largest clones hold about 14%. This TCR came from a woman in her late teens or twenties with Graves' hyperthyroidism. This sequence joins TRBV7-3 and TRBJ2-1; TRBD2 agrees at 11 bases. The source material was blood. The CDR3 region is CASSRGTSGNEQFF. The CDR3 nucleotides read TGTGCCAGCAGCCGCGGGACTAGCGGCAATGAGCAGTTCTTC.